The 18 T cell receptor beta chains below were found in one sample sequenced in a study of shared clonotypes between healthy human individuals (dated by TCRdb to between 2020 and 2021). Library construction relied on the immunoSEQ multiplex PCR assay. TCRdb retrieved this table from immuneACCESS and kept in-frame rearrangements only. Not all clones are present; in checked studies, unresolved V genes account for under half, and no reason is known for the remainder. Within this sample are roughly 500,000 clones, with roughly 95% of them counted one time only. The top ten hold about 0.059% of the sample. The sample was naive CD4+ T cells sorted from blood. Per the publication, the cell subset or site label means: CD45RA+ positively selected. The source of these receptors is a woman in her thirties in good health.

Turning to this clone: Mismatch with germline at one junction end may stem from a read error. The gene calls are TRBV4-1 and TRBJ1-5; D remains unclear. Germline V CDR1 and CDR2: MGHRA, YSYEKL. CDR3 length: 13 residues. CDR3 in DNA: TGCGCCAGCAGTCAAGTTGGGGATCAGCCCCAGCATTTT. Its translation is CASSQVGDQPQHF.

The J gene is TRBJ1-4, the V gene TRBV18; D unclear. CDR1 is KGHSH, CDR2 LQKENI, per germline. Trimming stripped 2 bases from V and 8 bases from J, with 9 bases between. The CDR3 contains 13 residues. The CDR3 region has the DNA TGTGCCAGCTCACCAGGGTCCTCCGAAAAACTGTTTTTT. It encodes CASSPGSSEKLFF.

The chain uses TRBV2 and TRBJ2-1; D remains unclear. The germline CDR1 and CDR2 sequences are SNHLY and FYNNEI. The V gene lost 1 base and the J gene lost 14 bases, with 15 bases spanning the gap. The CDR3 sequence is 13 residues long. The CDR3 bases are TGTGCCAGCAGTGAAGAGGTCTACCGACTGGAGTTCTTC. It is translated as CASSEEVYRLEFF.

The chain carries TRBV28 and TRBJ1-5; D might be TRBD1 (6 bases). Germline CDR1 is MDHEN and CDR2 is SYDVKM. Deletions cut 1 base from V and 1 base from J, with 8 bases between. The CDR3 is 15 amino acids. CDR3 sequence (DNA): TGTGCCAGCAGTTTATACAGGGAAAGCAATCAGCCCCAGCATTTT. Its protein product is CASSLYRESNQPQHF.

This chain uses TRBV4-1 with TRBJ2-7, with D uncertain. The CDR3 totals 15 residues. Germline-derived CDR1 and CDR2 are MGHRA and YSYEKL. V was shortened by 1 base and J by 0 bases, with 10 bases between the two germline ends. The CDR3 DNA follows: TGCGCCAGCAGCCAAGGAAGCGTGCTCTCCTACGAGCAGTACTTC. Translated, it gives CASSQGSVLSYEQYF.

The chain recombines TRBV7-6 with TRBJ1-3; no clear D. V lost 5 bases and J 4 bases, leaving 15 bases between the germline ends. The length of the CDR3 is 15 residues. The V gene's germline CDR1 is SGHVS and CDR2 FNYEAQ. CDR3 nucleotides: TGTGCCAGCAGCCGAAGCCTCGTTACCGGAAACACCATATATTTT. This translates into CASSRSLVTGNTIYF.

The gene calls are TRBV4-1 and TRBJ2-7, with 9 bases matching TRBD2. Germline V gene lookup returns CDR1 MGHRA and CDR2 YSYEKL. The CDR3 extends over 15 amino acids. Germline trimming cut 4 bases from V and 5 bases from J; bases unmatched to any gene: 9. CDR3 in amino acids: CASSLRGGRADEQYF. In nucleotides, the CDR3 is TGCGCCAGCAGCCTGAGGGGCGGGAGGGCCGACGAGCAGTACTTC.

The chain employs TRBV9 and TRBJ2-2, with a weak D call TRBD2 (7 bases). The CDR3 covers 15 residues. Germline V gene sequence: CDR1 SGDLS, CDR2 YYNGEE. V gave up 7 bases and J gave up 3 bases, with 16 bases separating them. The CDR3: CASSVRGADTGELFF. CDR3 DNA: TGTGCCAGCTCGGTCCGGGGGGCCGACACCGGGGAGCTGTTTTTT. The entire variable domain, with the rest obtained from reference TRBV9 and TRBJ2-2, is as follows: DSGVTQTPKHLITATGQRVTLRCSPRSGDLSVYWYQQSLDQGLQFLIQYYNGEERAKGNILERFSAQQFPDLHSELNLSSLELGDSALYFCASSVRGADTGELFFGEGSRLTVL.

This clone was seen only once. The CDR3 is CASSLAVQGRAGELFF. The CDR3 nucleotides are TGTGCCAGCAGCTTGGCCGTACAGGGGAGAGCCGGGGAGCTGTTTTTT. The chain combines TRBV5-4 with TRBJ2-2; 7 nucleotides align to TRBD1. V lost 0 bases to trimming and J lost 6 bases; unmatched junction nucleotides: 8. The CDR3 spans 16 residues. CDR1 and CDR2 (germline): SGHNT, YYREEE (reference sequence).

This clone showed up just once. V gene TRBV7-9 combines with J gene TRBJ2-5; 7 bases agree with TRBD1. The end of the DNA aligns better with TRBJ2-7, so the J call may be wrong. Per the germline V gene, CDR1 is SEHNR and CDR2 is FQNEAQ (reference sequence). The CDR3 contains 14 residues. CDR3 protein: CASSPRGHGDEQYF. The DNA of the CDR3 is TGTGCCAGCAGCCCGAGGGGGCACGGGGACGAGCAGTACTTC.

The chain employs TRBV13 and TRBJ2-3; 12 bases agree with TRBD2. The CDR3 has 17 amino acids. Germline CDR1 is PRHDT and CDR2 is FYEKMQ (reference sequence). V was clipped by 2 bases and J by 1 base; unmatched bases: 4. The CDR3 region is CASSLPWTSGGTDTQYF. The CDR3 nucleotides are TGTGCCAGCAGCTTACCCTGGACTAGCGGGGGCACAGATACGCAGTATTTT.

J is TRBJ1-1 and V is TRBV27, with unresolved D. Trimming cost V 6 bases and J 0 bases, with 11 bases left between them. Per the germline V gene, CDR1 is MNHEY and CDR2 is SMNVEV (reference sequence). This CDR3 region has 14 residues. In DNA, the CDR3 is TGTGCCAGCAGGAAATTATCCATGAACACTGAAGCTTTCTTT. Amino acids: CASRKLSMNTEAFF.

This clone was picked up one time. The V call is TRBV13, the J call TRBJ2-1; the match to TRBD2 covers 10 bases. This CDR3 is 16 amino acids long. Germline V gene lookup returns CDR1 PRHDT and CDR2 FYEKMQ (reference sequence). V shed 5 bases, J shed 3 bases, and the junction held 7 bases outside the gene matches. Here the CDR3 reads CASSKSGLADYNEQFF. The CDR3 nucleotides read TGTGCCAGCAGCAAAAGCGGACTAGCGGACTACAATGAGCAGTTCTTC. Filled out from reference TRBV13 and TRBJ2-1, the complete variable domain reads AAGVIQSPRHLIKEKRETATLKCYPIPRHDTVYWYQQGPGQDPQFLISFYEKMQSDKGSIPDRFSAQQFSDYHSELNMSSLELGDSALYFCASSKSGLADYNEQFFGPGTRLTVL.

The rearrangement joins TRBV5-6 to TRBJ2-4; D not resolved. The V gene's germline CDR1 is SGHDT and CDR2 YYEEEE. V lost 4 bases to trimming and J lost 3 bases, with 17 bases between them. The CDR3 sequence is 16 residues long. The CDR3 loop is CASSLGPPGLKNIQYF. As DNA, the CDR3 is TGTGCCAGCAGCCTCGGACCCCCCGGGCTCAAAAACATTCAGTACTTC.

This clone occurred once. V gene TRBV7-2 combines with J gene TRBJ2-1; 9 bases fit TRBD2. Per the germline V gene, CDR1 is SGHTA and CDR2 is FQGNSA. The CDR3 spans 15 residues. J lost 2 bases, V lost 2 bases, and 1 base had no gene match. The CDR3 region is CASSLSSGTYNEQFF. The CDR3 DNA follows: TGTGCCAGCAGCTTATCTAGCGGGACCTACAATGAGCAGTTCTTC.

This rearrangement joins TRBV28 to TRBJ2-5; a possible D gene is TRBD2 (7 bases). Trimming stripped 2 bases from V and 11 bases from J, with 12 bases between. Germline V gene data show CDR1 as MDHEN and CDR2 as SYDVKM. The CDR3 runs to 12 residues. The CDR3 DNA reads as TGTGCCAGCAGTTTAATAGGGGGGGAGCAGTACTTC. Translated: CASSLIGGEQYF.

The chain recombines TRBV21-1 with TRBJ1-2. TRBV21-1 constitutes a pseudogene. This CDR3 has 13 amino acids. The CDR3 reads CASSTGGTYGYTF. DNA of the CDR3: TGTGCCAGCAGCACGGGGGGGACTTATGGCTACACCTTC.

The rearrangement links TRBV19 to TRBJ1-1, with 8 bases aligning to TRBD1. Germline V lookup: CDR1 LNHDA, CDR2 SQIVND (reference sequence). V lost 6 bases and J lost 4; bases outside the gene matches: 13. This CDR3 comprises 16 residues. The CDR3 sequence is CASRTPGGASVTEAFF. DNA for the CDR3: TGTGCCAGTAGGACTCCAGGGGGCGCATCGGTCACTGAAGCTTTCTTT.